This is a list of T cell receptor beta chains from one sample in a study of blood T cells in healthy people across ages. TCRdb re-analysed the 5' RACE reads in MiXCR, keeping a single row per CDR3 protein. The sample carries approximately 690,000 distinct CDR3 sequences, roughly 50% recorded once. The sequenced material came from blood. The receptors were gathered from a man aged 55 to 70 in good health. The CDR3 runs from the conserved cysteine through the conserved F or W. Fields, in order: J gene, V gene, CDR3 protein.

>TRBJ2-5|TRBV12-3/TRBV12-4
CASMYSGAETQYF
>TRBJ2-1|TRBV20-1
CSARINEQFF
>TRBJ2-7|TRBV14
CASSQDFGGEQYF
>TRBJ2-4|TRBV20-1
CSASRGPVSKNIQYF
>TRBJ1-1|TRBV12-3/TRBV12-4
CASSHGGGNTEAFF
>TRBJ2-5|TRBV11-2
CASSLGHVSQQETQYF
>TRBJ2-6|TRBV7-2
CASSSRTVGANVLTF
>TRBJ1-6|TRBV7-2
CASSLAPSPLHF
>TRBJ2-7|TRBV27
CASSLISGALYEQYF
>TRBJ2-1|TRBV28
CASRTTQGVRSYNEQFF
>TRBJ2-7|TRBV4-1
CASSQDRGTGTRSCEQYF
>TRBJ2-7|TRBV6-1
CASSEGPYPHYEQYF
>TRBJ1-2|TRBV27
CASSKGDSYGYTF
>TRBJ2-7|TRBV15
CATSRDRSGGYEQYF
>TRBJ2-3|TRBV29-1
CSSPGGSGGTDTQYF
>TRBJ2-1|TRBV18
CATSPSGGFNEQFF
>TRBJ1-2|TRBV20-1
CSAWEEYGYTF
>TRBJ2-3|TRBV6-6
CASSYRRERGDTQYF
>TRBJ1-1|TRBV2
CASSDDPYTEAFF
>TRBJ2-1|TRBV12-3/TRBV12-4
CASSSSGGVNNEQFF
>TRBJ2-1|TRBV11-1
CASSPIADSYNEQFF
>TRBJ2-7|TRBV20-1
CSAQQPGGGLYEQYF
>TRBJ2-5|TRBV5-1
CASSQQGAQETQNF
>TRBJ2-1|TRBV20-1
CSAGGGASYNEQFF
>TRBJ2-5|TRBV4-2
CASSQGTSGGAVVETQYF
>TRBJ2-3|TRBV5-6
CASNGASGTDTQYF
>TRBJ2-3|TRBV20-1
CSARDRSDTQYF
>TRBJ2-5|TRBV29-1
CSVVPSQETQYF
>TRBJ1-2|TRBV27
CASSLYYGSGEYGYTF
>TRBJ2-5|TRBV7-2
CASSLITQGAPKAREQYF
>TRBJ2-7|TRBV5-1
CASSLAGRAVGEQYF
>TRBJ2-7|TRBV29-1
CSVSRAGGNEQYF
>TRBJ1-4|TRBV5-1
CASSSQGATNEKLFF
>TRBJ2-1|TRBV5-5
CASSVLQGPYNEQFF
>TRBJ2-3|TRBV12-3/TRBV12-4
CASSFTRPSGGSTDTQYF
>TRBJ2-5|TRBV6-6
CASSYLSQGETQYF
>TRBJ2-1|TRBV20-1
CSSRAAGGDNEQFF
>TRBJ2-1|TRBV29-1
CSVDVLGQGNNEQFF
>TRBJ1-1|TRBV29-1
CSAGLGNTEAFF
>TRBJ2-3|TRBV20-1
CSARARPAGGPVTQYF
>TRBJ2-5|TRBV24-1
CATSDPNQETQYF
>TRBJ1-3|TRBV3-1
CASSNRGETGNTIYF
>TRBJ2-5|TRBV7-9
CASSVGGAQETQYF
>TRBJ2-7|TRBV5-1
CASSPGTGPAFEQYF
>TRBJ2-1|TRBV5-1
CASSPSSGGAYIEQFF
>TRBJ2-3|TRBV6-1
CACRGDLTQYF
>TRBJ1-2|TRBV11-2
CASSPEQGSRANYGYTF
>TRBJ1-1|TRBV7-2
CASSLAPIRGGTEAFF
>TRBJ2-5|TRBV3-1
CASSQDGRVEETQYF
>TRBJ2-3|TRBV20-1
CSARDPRGGTDTQYF
>TRBJ1-2|TRBV6-5
CASSYSMTRGVGYGYTF
>TRBJ2-5|TRBV6-2/TRBV6-3
CASSYPTGGGETQYF
>TRBJ2-1|TRBV4-1
CASSHGTSGGQFF
>TRBJ1-2|TRBV5-1
CASSIQGDGYTF
>TRBJ2-1|TRBV19
CASNGAGGLRNEQFF
>TRBJ2-5|TRBV7-2
CASSSARGTQYF
>TRBJ2-7|TRBV18
CASSPFAGVEQYF